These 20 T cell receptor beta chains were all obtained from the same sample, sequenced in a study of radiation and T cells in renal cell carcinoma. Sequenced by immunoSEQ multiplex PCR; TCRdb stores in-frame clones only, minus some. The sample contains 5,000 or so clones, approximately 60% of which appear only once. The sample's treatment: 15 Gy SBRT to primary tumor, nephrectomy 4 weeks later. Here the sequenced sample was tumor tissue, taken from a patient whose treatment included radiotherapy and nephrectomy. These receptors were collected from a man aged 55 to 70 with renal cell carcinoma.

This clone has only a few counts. CDR3 amino acids: CASSYSRTDANTEAFF. For the CDR3, the DNA is TGTGCCAGCAGTTACTCGCGAACCGACGCGAACACTGAAGCTTTCTTT. The V call is TRBV6-5, the J call TRBJ1-1, with no clear D. From germline, CDR1 is MNHEY and CDR2 SVGAGI. The CDR3 has 16 amino acids. V shed 0 bases and J shed 1 base, with 12 bases lying between them.

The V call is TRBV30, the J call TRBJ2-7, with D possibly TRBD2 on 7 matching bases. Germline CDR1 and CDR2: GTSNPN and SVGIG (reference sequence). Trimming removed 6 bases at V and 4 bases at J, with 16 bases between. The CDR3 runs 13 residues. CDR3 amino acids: CACIRGGLYEQYF. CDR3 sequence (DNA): TGTGCCTGTATCAGGGGAGGGTTATACGAGCAGTACTTC.

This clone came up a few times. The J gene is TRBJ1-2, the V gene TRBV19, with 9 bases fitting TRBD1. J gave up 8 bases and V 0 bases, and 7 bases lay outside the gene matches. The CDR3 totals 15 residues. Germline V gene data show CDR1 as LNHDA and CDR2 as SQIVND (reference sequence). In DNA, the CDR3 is TGTGCCAGTAGTATAGACCTCGGGACAGGGAGCGGCTACACCTTC. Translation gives CASSIDLGTGSGYTF.

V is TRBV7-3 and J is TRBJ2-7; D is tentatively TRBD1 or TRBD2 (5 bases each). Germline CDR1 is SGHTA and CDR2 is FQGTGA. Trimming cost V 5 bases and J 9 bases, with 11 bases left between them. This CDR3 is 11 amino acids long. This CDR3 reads CASSNGAGQYF. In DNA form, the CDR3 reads TGTGCCAGCAGCAACGGGGCAGGGCAGTACTTC.

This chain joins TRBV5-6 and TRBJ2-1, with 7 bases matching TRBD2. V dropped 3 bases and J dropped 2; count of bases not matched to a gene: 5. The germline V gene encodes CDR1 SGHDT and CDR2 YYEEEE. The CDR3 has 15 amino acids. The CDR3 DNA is TGTGCCAGCAGCTCGCGGGAGTTTCCCTACAATGAGCAGTTCTTC. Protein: CASSSREFPYNEQFF.

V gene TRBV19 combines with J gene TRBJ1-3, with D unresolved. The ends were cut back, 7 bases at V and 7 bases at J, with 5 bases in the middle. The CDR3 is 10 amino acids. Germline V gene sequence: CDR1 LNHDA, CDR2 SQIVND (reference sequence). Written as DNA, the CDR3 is TGTGCCAGTACGGCGAACACCATATATTTT. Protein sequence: CASTANTIYF.

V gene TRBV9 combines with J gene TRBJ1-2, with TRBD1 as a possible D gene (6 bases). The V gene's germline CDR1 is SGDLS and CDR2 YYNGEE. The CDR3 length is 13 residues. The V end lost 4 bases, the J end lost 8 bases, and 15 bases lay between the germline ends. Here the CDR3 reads CASSQDYRDGYTF. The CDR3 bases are TGTGCCAGCAGCCAAGACTACAGGGACGGCTACACCTTC.

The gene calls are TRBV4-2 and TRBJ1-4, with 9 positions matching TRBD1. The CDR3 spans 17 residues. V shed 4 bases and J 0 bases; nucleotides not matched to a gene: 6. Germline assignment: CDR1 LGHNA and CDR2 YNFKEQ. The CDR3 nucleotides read TGTGCCAGCAGCCGGGGACAGGGAGTTGCAACTAATGAAAAACTGTTTTTT. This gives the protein CASSRGQGVATNEKLFF.

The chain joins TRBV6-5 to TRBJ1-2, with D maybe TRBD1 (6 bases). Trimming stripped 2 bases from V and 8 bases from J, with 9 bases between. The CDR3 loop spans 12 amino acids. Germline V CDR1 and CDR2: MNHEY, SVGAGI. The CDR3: CASSYEGDGYTF. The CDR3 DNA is TGTGCCAGCAGTTACGAGGGGGACGGCTACACCTTC.

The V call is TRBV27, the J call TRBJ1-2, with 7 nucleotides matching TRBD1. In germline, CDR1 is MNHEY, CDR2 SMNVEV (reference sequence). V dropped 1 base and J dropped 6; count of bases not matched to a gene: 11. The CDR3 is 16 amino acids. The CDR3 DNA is TGTGCCAGCAGTTTATATTGGTCGGGCAGGGGGGATGGCTACACCTTC. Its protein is CASSLYWSGRGDGYTF.

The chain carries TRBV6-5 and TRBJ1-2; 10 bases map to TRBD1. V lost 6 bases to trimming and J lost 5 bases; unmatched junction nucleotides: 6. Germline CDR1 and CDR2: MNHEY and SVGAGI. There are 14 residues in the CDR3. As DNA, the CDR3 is TGTGCCAGCAGATCGGGACAGGGGCTTTATGGCTACACCTTC. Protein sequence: CASRSGQGLYGYTF.

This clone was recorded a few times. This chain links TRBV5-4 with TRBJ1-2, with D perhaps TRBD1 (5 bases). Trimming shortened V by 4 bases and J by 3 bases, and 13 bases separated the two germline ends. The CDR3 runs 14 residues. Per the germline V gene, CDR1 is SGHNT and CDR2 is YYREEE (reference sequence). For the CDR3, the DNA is TGTGCCAGCAGCACCGGGTGGGGGGACTATGGCTACACCTTC. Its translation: CASSTGWGDYGYTF. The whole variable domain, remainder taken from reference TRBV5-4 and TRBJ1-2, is ETGVTQSPTHLIKTRGQQVTLRCSSQSGHNTVSWYQQALGQGPQFIFQYYREEENGRGNFPPRFSGLQFPNYSSELNVNALELDDSALYLCASSTGWGDYGYTFGSGTRLTVV.

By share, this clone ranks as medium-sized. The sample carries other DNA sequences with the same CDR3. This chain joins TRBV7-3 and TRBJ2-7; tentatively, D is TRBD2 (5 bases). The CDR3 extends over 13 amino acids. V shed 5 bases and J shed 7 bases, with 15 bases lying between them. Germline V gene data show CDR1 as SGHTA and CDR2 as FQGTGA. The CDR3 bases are TGTGCCAGCAGCCCCGGTGGAGGTCGAGAGCAGTACTTC. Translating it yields CASSPGGGREQYF. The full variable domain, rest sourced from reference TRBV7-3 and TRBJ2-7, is GAGVSQTPSNKVTEKGKYVELRCDPISGHTALYWYRQSLGQGPEFLIYFQGTGAADDSGLPNDRFFAVRPEGSVSTLKIQRTERGDSAVYLCASSPGGGREQYFGPGTRLTVT.

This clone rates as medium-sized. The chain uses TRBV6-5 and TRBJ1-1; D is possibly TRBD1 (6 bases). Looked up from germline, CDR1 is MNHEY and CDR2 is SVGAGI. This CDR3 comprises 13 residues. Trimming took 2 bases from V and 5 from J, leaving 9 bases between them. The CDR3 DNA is TGTGCCAGCAGTTACAAGGGGACAACTGAAGCTTTCTTT. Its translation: CASSYKGTTEAFF.

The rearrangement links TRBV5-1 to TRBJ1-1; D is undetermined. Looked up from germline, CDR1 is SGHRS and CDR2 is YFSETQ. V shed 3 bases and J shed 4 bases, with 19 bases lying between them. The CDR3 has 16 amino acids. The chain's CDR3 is CASSSQTALASTEAFF. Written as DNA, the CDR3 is TGCGCCAGCAGCTCGCAGACCGCCCTGGCGAGCACTGAAGCTTTCTTT.

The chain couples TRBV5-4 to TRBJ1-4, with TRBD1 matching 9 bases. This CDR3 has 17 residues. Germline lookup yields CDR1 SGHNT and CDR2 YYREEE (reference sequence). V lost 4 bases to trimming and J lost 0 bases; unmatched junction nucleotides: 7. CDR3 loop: CASSRGQGVATNEKLFF. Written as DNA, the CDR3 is TGTGCCAGCAGCCGGGGACAGGGAGTTGCAACTAATGAAAAACTGTTTTTT.

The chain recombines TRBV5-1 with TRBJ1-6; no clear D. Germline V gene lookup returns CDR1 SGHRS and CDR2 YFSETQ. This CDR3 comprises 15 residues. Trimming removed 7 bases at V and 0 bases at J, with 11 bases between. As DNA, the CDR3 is TGCGCCAGCGGAAGTTCAAGCTCCTATAATTCACCCCTCCACTTT. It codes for CASGSSSSYNSPLHF. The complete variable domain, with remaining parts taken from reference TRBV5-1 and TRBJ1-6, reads KAGVTQTPRYLIKTRGQQVTLSCSPISGHRSVSWYQQTPGQGLQFLFEYFSETQRNKGNFPGRFSGRQFSNSRSEMNVSTLELGDSALYLCASGSSSSYNSPLHFGNGTRLTVT.

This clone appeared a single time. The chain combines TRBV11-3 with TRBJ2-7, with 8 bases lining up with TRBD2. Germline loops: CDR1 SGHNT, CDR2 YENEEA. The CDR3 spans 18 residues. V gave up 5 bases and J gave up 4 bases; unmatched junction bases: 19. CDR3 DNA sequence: TGTGCCAGCAGCCCACGGGGGGGCAAGGGACCGGGGAAGTACGAGCAGTACTTC. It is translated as CASSPRGGKGPGKYEQYF.

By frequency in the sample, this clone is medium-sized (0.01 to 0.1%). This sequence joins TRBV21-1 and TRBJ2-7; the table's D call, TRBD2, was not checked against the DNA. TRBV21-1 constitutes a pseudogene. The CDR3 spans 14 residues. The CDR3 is CASSIQRGAYEQYF. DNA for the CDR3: TGTGCCAGCAGCATTCAGCGGGGGGCCTACGAGCAGTACTTC.

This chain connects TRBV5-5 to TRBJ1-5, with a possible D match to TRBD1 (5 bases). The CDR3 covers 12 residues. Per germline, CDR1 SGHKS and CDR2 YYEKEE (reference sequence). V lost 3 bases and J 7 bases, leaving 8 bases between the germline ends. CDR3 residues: CASSSPGQPQHF. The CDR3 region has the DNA TGTGCCAGCAGCTCCCCAGGGCAGCCCCAGCATTTT. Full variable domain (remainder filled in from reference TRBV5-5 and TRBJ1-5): DAGVTQSPTHLIKTRGQQVTLRCSPISGHKSVSWYQQVLGQGPQFIFQYYEKEERGRGNFPDRFSARQFPNYSSELNVNALLLGDSALYLCASSSPGQPQHFGDGTRLSIL.